Presented here are 24 T cell receptor beta chains from one specimen sequenced in a study of vaccination effects on CD4 cells after COVID-19. TCRdb's table, derived via immunoSEQ multiplex PCR, lists solely in-frame clones and lacks some. This table holds approximately 70,000 clones, 76% found once. CD4+ T cells specific for antigen were expanded with viral peptide pools by the ViraFEST assay before sequencing. Cells that had been cultured for 10 days were the source of isolated CD4+ T cells. The participants, recipients of two vaccine doses, got either BNT162b2 or mRNA-1273. These receptors have no known antigen. The sequencing used CD4+ T cells from PBMCs cultured with HCoV-OC43 spike peptides, collected after COVID-19 vaccination. Stated subset: HCoV-OC43 spike overlapping peptide pool stimulation. The source is a human donor who received a COVID-19 vaccine.

The chain couples TRBV19 to TRBJ1-2; D is unclear. Germline V gene data show CDR1 as LNHDA and CDR2 as SQIVND (reference sequence). Trimming cost V 2 bases and J 1 base, with 11 bases left between them. The CDR3 covers 15 residues. The CDR3 reads CASSITTTFNYGYTF. CDR3 DNA: TGTGCCAGTAGTATAACGACAACCTTTAACTATGGCTACACCTTC.

The rearrangement joins TRBV7-2 to TRBJ1-5; 7 nucleotides line up with TRBD1. V shed 3 bases, J shed 7 bases, and the junction held 9 bases outside the gene matches. The CDR3 spans 15 residues. Germline V CDR1 and CDR2: SGHTA, FQGNSA. The CDR3, as DNA: TGTGCCAGCAGCTTGGGGTCAGGGGGGTTACAGCCCCAGCATTTT. It is translated as CASSLGSGGLQPQHF.

The chain couples TRBV3-1 (or the pseudogene TRBV3-2) to TRBJ1-5, with 7 bases matching TRBD1. After removal of 3 bases from V and 2 bases from J, the junction contained 4 bases not matched to a gene. The CDR3 is 15 residues long. The germline V gene has CDR1 LGHDT and CDR2 YNNKEL (reference sequence). CDR3 DNA: TGTGCCAGCAGCCAGGAAACAGGGGGCAATCAGCCCCAGCATTTT. Its translation is CASSQETGGNQPQHF.

The V and J genes are TRBV19 and TRBJ1-4; D may be TRBD1 (6 bases). There are 15 residues in the CDR3. Trimming removed 4 bases from V and 3 bases from J, with 12 bases in between. Germline CDR1 reads LNHDA; CDR2 reads SQIVND (reference sequence). The CDR3 DNA reads as TGTGCCAGTAGTACAGGGGTAGGTGCTAATGAAAAACTGTTTTTT. It is translated as CASSTGVGANEKLFF.

The chain couples TRBV6-6 to TRBJ1-1, with unresolved D. Germline V lookup: CDR1 MNHNY, CDR2 SVGAGI (reference sequence). V was trimmed by 0 bases and J by 5 bases, leaving 1 base between them. The CDR3 extends over 11 amino acids. The CDR3 sequence: CASSYSTEAFF. In DNA form, the CDR3 reads TGTGCCAGCAGTTACTCAACTGAAGCTTTCTTT.

The chain carries TRBV4-3 and TRBJ2-1; TRBD2 matches 13 bases. Germline trimming cut 0 bases from V and 9 bases from J; bases unmatched to any gene: 11. The CDR3 totals 18 residues. Germline V gives CDR1 LGHNA, CDR2 YSLEER. The CDR3: CASSQDVVLAGGLGEQFF. In nucleotides, the CDR3 is TGCGCCAGCAGCCAAGATGTGGTACTAGCGGGGGGGCTGGGTGAGCAGTTCTTC.

The V gene is TRBV29-1, the J gene TRBJ2-2; 9 nucleotides align to TRBD2. This CDR3 has 15 amino acids. Trimming removed 4 bases from V and 3 bases from J; junction bases left unmatched: 6. Germline CDR1 reads SQVTM; CDR2 reads ANQGSEA. The CDR3 loop is CSVAPSGVYTGELFF. In nucleotides, the CDR3 is TGCAGCGTTGCCCCTAGCGGGGTATACACCGGGGAGCTGTTTTTT.

This clone was seen only a few times. The chain carries TRBV18 and TRBJ2-2; D is unclear. The germline V gene has CDR1 KGHSH and CDR2 LQKENI. With 0 bases removed from V and 2 bases from J, the gap between germline ends came to 7 bases. This CDR3 comprises 15 residues. In nucleotides, the CDR3 is TGTGCCAGCTCACCACCAGGTTCAAACACCGGGGAGCTGTTTTTT. Translated, it gives CASSPPGSNTGELFF. Supplemented by reference TRBV18 and TRBJ2-2, the full variable domain reads NAGVMQNPRHLVRRRGQEARLRCSPMKGHSHVYWYRQLPEEGLKFMVYLQKENIIDESGMPKERFSAEFPKEGPSILRIQQVVRGDSAAYFCASSPPGSNTGELFFGEGSRLTVL.

V usage is TRBV3-1 (or the pseudogene TRBV3-2) and J usage is TRBJ2-5, with D perhaps TRBD1 (6 bases). The CDR3 consists of 16 residues. V lost 3 bases and J 5 bases, leaving 19 bases between the germline ends. Germline-derived CDR1 and CDR2 are LGHDT and YNNKEL (reference sequence). CDR3 nucleotides: TGTGCCAGCAGCCACGGAATGGACAGTTTTCGGGAGACCCAGTACTTC. Amino acid sequence: CASSHGMDSFRETQYF.

This clone was picked up one time. The V call is TRBV27, the J call TRBJ1-2; TRBD1 aligns across 9 bases. Losses at the gene ends were 3 bases for V and 3 bases for J; bases not matched to a gene: 8. Germline V gene data show CDR1 as MNHEY and CDR2 as SMNVEV (reference sequence). CDR3 size: 16 residues. The CDR3 DNA reads as TGTGCCAGCAGTTTCGGGAAGGACAGGGGTTACTATGGCTACACCTTC. Protein sequence: CASSFGKDRGYYGYTF.

The chain has TRBV18 and TRBJ2-2; D call uncertain. V lost 4 bases and J 3 bases, leaving 9 bases between the germline ends. The CDR3 length is 14 residues. Germline V gene lookup returns CDR1 KGHSH and CDR2 LQKENI. The DNA for the CDR3 is TGTGCCAGCTCACTCCAGTTAGACACCGGGGAGCTGTTTTTT. Amino acid sequence: CASSLQLDTGELFF.

CDR3 nucleotide sequence: TGCGCCAGCAGCCGGATCCATTTACAGAATGAAAAACTGTTTTTT. Its protein is CASSRIHLQNEKLFF. This chain links TRBV4-1 with TRBJ1-4; D gene ambiguous. V was trimmed by 4 bases and J by 5 bases, leaving 14 bases between them. Germline V gene data show CDR1 as MGHRA and CDR2 as YSYEKL. CDR3 length equals 15 residues.

The chain couples TRBV5-1 to TRBJ1-2; possibly TRBD1 for D (5 bases). Germline loops: CDR1 SGHRS, CDR2 YFSETQ. The length of the CDR3 is 13 residues. V was trimmed by 0 bases and J by 8 bases, leaving 11 bases between them. The CDR3 DNA follows: TGCGCCAGCAGCTTGGGTGGGGACGGCGGCTACACCTTC. Protein: CASSLGGDGGYTF.

The V and J genes are TRBV6-1 and TRBJ1-1, with 7 bases matching TRBD1. There are 13 residues in the CDR3. Germline loops: CDR1 MNHNS, CDR2 SASEGT. V gave up 3 bases and J gave up 5 bases; unmatched junction bases: 3. CDR3 DNA: TGTGCCAGCAGTGACGACAGGGCTACTGAAGCTTTCTTT. Its translation is CASSDDRATEAFF.

This clone has more than one count but fewer than ten. This sequence joins TRBV19 and TRBJ1-5, with 8 bases aligning to TRBD1. CDR3 size: 15 residues. Germline lookup yields CDR1 LNHDA and CDR2 SQIVND (reference sequence). The V segment lost 3 bases and the J segment 6 bases; nucleotides outside the gene matches: 7. The CDR3 sequence: CASSIVGQGFQPQHF. The CDR3 nucleotides read TGTGCCAGTAGTATTGTAGGACAGGGCTTTCAGCCCCAGCATTTT.

The CDR3 region is CASSPEGTLTGELFF. The CDR3, as DNA: TGTGCCAGTAGCCCCGAAGGGACTTTAACCGGGGAGCTGTTTTTT. The rearrangement uses TRBV19 and TRBJ2-2; possibly TRBD2 for D (6 bases). Trimming cost V 6 bases and J 5 bases, with 16 bases left between them. This CDR3 region has 15 residues. From germline, CDR1 is LNHDA and CDR2 SQIVND (reference sequence).

The chain joins TRBV5-6 to TRBJ1-1, with 10 bases aligning to TRBD1. Looked up from germline, CDR1 is SGHDT and CDR2 is YYEEEE. V lost 4 bases, J lost 2 bases, and 8 bases stayed unmatched. The CDR3 has 16 amino acids. CDR3 loop: CASSGPGQGSNTEAFF. CDR3 DNA sequence: TGTGCCAGCAGCGGCCCGGGACAGGGGTCTAACACTGAAGCTTTCTTT.

This chain links TRBV7-9 with TRBJ2-3, with 7 bases fitting TRBD2. CDR1 is SEHNR, CDR2 FQNEAQ, per germline (reference sequence). V trimming: 5 bases; J trimming: 2 bases; junction bases outside the gene matches: 13. The CDR3 is 17 amino acids. The CDR3 coding sequence is TGTGCCAGCAGCCTGGGGGGGTGGACCCAGACCACAGATACGCAGTATTTT. Protein product: CASSLGGWTQTTDTQYF.

A note on this clone: At one end the junction does not follow the germline gene, possibly because of a read error. This chain uses TRBV24-1 with TRBJ2-1, with D hard to call. Per germline, CDR1 KGHDR and CDR2 SFDVKD. This CDR3 has 13 residues. CDR3 residues: CATRDSSHNEQFF. The DNA of the CDR3 is TGTGCCACCAGGGATTCGTCCCACAATGAGCAGTTCTTC.

The chain uses TRBV2 and TRBJ1-1, with unresolved D. The CDR3 is 13 residues long. Deletions cut 9 bases from V and 1 base from J, with 12 bases between. Germline lookup yields CDR1 SNHLY and CDR2 FYNNEI. The CDR3 sequence is CASTVDGNTEAFF. The CDR3 DNA is TGTGCCAGTACAGTGGATGGGAACACTGAAGCTTTCTTT.

This clone was detected once. The chain is built from TRBV6-1 and TRBJ2-1; 8 bases are shared with TRBD1. V was pared by 3 bases and J by 7 bases, with 8 bases of the junction left unmatched. CDR3 length: 15 residues. Germline CDR1 and CDR2: MNHNS and SASEGT. CDR3 loop: CASSEGGTGRNEQFF. The CDR3 region has the DNA TGTGCCAGCAGTGAGGGCGGGACAGGTAGGAATGAGCAGTTCTTC.

This chain uses TRBV3-1 (or the pseudogene TRBV3-2) with TRBJ1-1; TRBD1 matches 7 bases. The CDR3 runs to 13 residues. Germline lookup yields CDR1 LGHDT and CDR2 YNNKEL (reference sequence). Trimming cost V 2 bases and J 4 bases; bases outside gene matches: 1. CDR3 sequence: CASSQRQGTEAFF. The DNA for the CDR3 is TGTGCCAGCAGCCAAAGACAGGGCACTGAAGCTTTCTTT.

The DNA for the CDR3 is TGTGCCAGTACCGAAAGGACAGGGGACGTGACCGGGGAGCTGTTTTTT. This translates into CASTERTGDVTGELFF. V gene TRBV19 combines with J gene TRBJ2-2; 9 nucleotides agree with TRBD1. Looked up from germline, CDR1 is LNHDA and CDR2 is SQIVND (reference sequence). With 7 bases clipped from V and 5 bases from J, the junction kept 11 bases outside the gene matches. The CDR3 totals 16 residues.

This clone was detected only a few times. This rearrangement joins TRBV6-5 to TRBJ1-2; D gene uncertain. The CDR3 runs 12 residues. From germline, CDR1 is MNHEY and CDR2 SVGAGI. Trimming removed 6 bases from V and 4 bases from J, with 9 bases in between. CDR3 sequence: CASSYGFYGYTF. CDR3 nucleotide sequence: TGTGCCAGCAGCTACGGTTTCTATGGCTACACCTTC.